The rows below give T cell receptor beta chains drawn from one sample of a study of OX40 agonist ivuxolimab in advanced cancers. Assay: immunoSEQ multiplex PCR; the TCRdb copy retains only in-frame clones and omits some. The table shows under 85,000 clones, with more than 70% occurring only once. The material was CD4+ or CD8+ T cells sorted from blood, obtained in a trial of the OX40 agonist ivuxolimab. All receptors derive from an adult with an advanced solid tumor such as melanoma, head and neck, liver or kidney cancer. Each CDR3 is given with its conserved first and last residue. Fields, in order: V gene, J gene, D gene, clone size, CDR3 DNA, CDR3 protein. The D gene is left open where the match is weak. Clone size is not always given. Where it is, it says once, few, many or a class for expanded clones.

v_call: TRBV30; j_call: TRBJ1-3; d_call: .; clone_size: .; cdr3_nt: TGTGCCTGGAGTTGGGGTAATTCTGGAAACACCATATATTTT; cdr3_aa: CAWSWGNSGNTIYF
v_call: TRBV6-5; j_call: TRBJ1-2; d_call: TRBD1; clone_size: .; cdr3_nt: TGTGCCAGCAAGACAGGGGCGTCTCGTGGTGGCTACACCTTC; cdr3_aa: CASKTGASRGGYTF
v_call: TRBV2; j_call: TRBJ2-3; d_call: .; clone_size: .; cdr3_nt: TGTGCCAGCGTGGTAGGCGGGGCAGGGACAGATACGCAGTATTTT; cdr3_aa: CASVVGGAGTDTQYF
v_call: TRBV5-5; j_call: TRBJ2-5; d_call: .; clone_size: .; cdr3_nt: TGTGCCAGCAGCGATCAATACAGGGCGGGTCAAGAGACCCAGTACTTC; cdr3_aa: CASSDQYRAGQETQYF
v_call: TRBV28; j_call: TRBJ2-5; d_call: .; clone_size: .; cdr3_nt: TGTGCCAGCAGTTTACCGTTGACACAAATCGGGACCCAGTACTTC; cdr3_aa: CASSLPLTQIGTQYF
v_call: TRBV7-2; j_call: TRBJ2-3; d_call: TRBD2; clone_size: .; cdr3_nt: TGTGCCAGCAGCTTACTAGCGGCTAGCACAGATACGCAGTATTTT; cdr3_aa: CASSLLAASTDTQYF
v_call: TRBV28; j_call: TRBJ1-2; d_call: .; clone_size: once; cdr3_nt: TGTGCCAGCAGGATCAACTATGGCTACACCTTC; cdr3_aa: CASRINYGYTF
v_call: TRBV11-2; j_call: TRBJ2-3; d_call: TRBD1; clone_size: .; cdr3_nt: TGTGCCAGCAGCCGGACAGGTTTGGGGTTTGTCACAGATACGCAGTATTTT; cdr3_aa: CASSRTGLGFVTDTQYF
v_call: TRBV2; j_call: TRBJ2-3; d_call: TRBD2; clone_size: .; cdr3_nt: TGTGCCAGCAGTTACAGCGGGGGGGGAGATACGCAGTATTTT; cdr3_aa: CASSYSGGGDTQYF
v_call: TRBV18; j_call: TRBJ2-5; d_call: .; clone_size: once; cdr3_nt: TGTGCCAGCTCACCCGTAGGTGTAGGCGAGACCCAGTACTTC; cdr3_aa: CASSPVGVGETQYF
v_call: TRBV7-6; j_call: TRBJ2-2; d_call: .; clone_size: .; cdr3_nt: TGTGCCAGCAGCTTAGTCGGGGTCCCGTCACCCGGGGAGCTGTTTTTT; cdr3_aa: CASSLVGVPSPGELFF
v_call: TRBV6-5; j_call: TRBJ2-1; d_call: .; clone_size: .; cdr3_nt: TGTGCCAGCAGTTACCCGGGACTCAAAGGAGAGCAGTTCTTC; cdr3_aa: CASSYPGLKGEQFF
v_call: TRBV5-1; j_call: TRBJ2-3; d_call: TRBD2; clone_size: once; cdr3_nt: TGCGCCAGCAGCTTGTCGGGACTAGCGGGCACAGATACGCAGTATTTT; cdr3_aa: CASSLSGLAGTDTQYF
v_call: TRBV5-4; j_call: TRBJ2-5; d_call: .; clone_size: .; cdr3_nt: TGTGCCAGCAGCTTGGGGGTGGGGGATACTATCAAAGAGACCCAGTACTTC; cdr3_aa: CASSLGVGDTIKETQYF
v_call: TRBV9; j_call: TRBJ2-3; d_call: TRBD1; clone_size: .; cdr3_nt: TGTGCCGGCAGCCCCGGGACAGGGGTCACAGATACGCAGTATTTT; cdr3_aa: CAGSPGTGVTDTQYF
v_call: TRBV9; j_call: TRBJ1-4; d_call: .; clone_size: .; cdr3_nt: TGTGCCAGCAGCGTAGGTACGGTTATGAGAGAAAAACTGTTTTTT; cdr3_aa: CASSVGTVMREKLFF